These 18 T cell receptor beta chains were sequenced from one sample in a study of cytomegalovirus exposure and HLA in healthy donors. The PCR employed 60 Vbeta primers together with 13 Jbeta primers. Some clones are missing from TCRdb's copy, which holds only in-frame ones; the method was immunoSEQ multiplex PCR. The specimen's table records roughly 79,000 clones. The sequenced sample consisted of PBMCs. These receptors came from a man aged 25-45 years in good health and CMV-seronegative.

V usage is TRBV18 and J usage is TRBJ2-4; D is possibly TRBD2 (6 bases). The CDR3 consists of 15 residues. The germline V gene has CDR1 KGHSH and CDR2 LQKENI. V was trimmed by 6 bases and J by 1 base, leaving 13 bases between them. CDR3 protein: CASSPSGVAKNIQYF. CDR3 nucleotide sequence: TGTGCCAGCTCCCCCTCGGGGGTTGCCAAAAACATTCAGTACTTC.

The V gene is TRBV6-6, the J gene TRBJ2-7, with 9 bases identical to TRBD1. The junction had 5 bases not matched to a gene; V was cut back by 6 bases and J by 2 bases. Germline CDR1 and CDR2: MNHNY and SVGAGI (reference sequence). CDR3 length: 14 residues. In nucleotides, the CDR3 is TGTGCCAGCAGCTCGGGACAGGGCACCTACGAGCAGTACTTC. As protein: CASSSGQGTYEQYF.

The chain links TRBV27 to TRBJ1-5; D is uncertain. The V gene's germline CDR1 is MNHEY and CDR2 SMNVEV (reference sequence). Between the trimmed V and J ends, which lost 9 bases and 2 bases, there was a span of 11 bases. The CDR3 extends over 13 amino acids. The CDR3 DNA sequence: TGTGCCAGTCACATCCCATGCAATCAGCCCCAGCATTTT. Amino acids: CASHIPCNQPQHF.

The DNA of the CDR3 is TGTGCCAGCAGCTTGTTGGGGGCCAAGAGCTCTGGAAACACCATATATTTT. Translated: CASSLLGAKSSGNTIYF. V usage is TRBV5-6 and J usage is TRBJ1-3, with D tentatively TRBD1 (6 bases). Germline V lookup: CDR1 SGHDT, CDR2 YYEEEE. The CDR3 has 17 amino acids. Trimming pared 1 base from V and 0 bases from J, leaving 14 bases between.

This sequence joins TRBV4-2 and TRBJ2-1; perhaps TRBD1 as D (6 bases). Trimming cost V 1 base and J 3 bases, with 10 bases left between them. The CDR3 sequence is 15 residues long. Germline values: CDR1 LGHNA, CDR2 YNFKEQ. CDR3 amino acids: CASSQGWTDYNEQFF. The CDR3 DNA is TGTGCCAGCAGCCAAGGCTGGACAGACTACAATGAGCAGTTCTTC.

The rearrangement links TRBV7-2 to TRBJ1-5; tentative D call: TRBD1 (6 bases). The germline V and J ends were trimmed by 6 bases and 9 bases, with 18 bases remaining between them. Germline values: CDR1 SGHTA, CDR2 FQGNSA. This CDR3 comprises 14 residues. The chain's CDR3 is CASRPRGAGLPQHF. In DNA form, the CDR3 reads TGTGCCAGCAGGCCTCGGGGGGCGGGTTTGCCCCAGCATTTT.

The chain is built from TRBV5-1 and TRBJ2-5; D unresolved. CDR1 and CDR2 (germline): SGHRS, YFSETQ. This CDR3 contains 14 residues. The V gene lost 0 bases and the J gene lost 5 bases, with 11 bases spanning the gap. The CDR3 coding sequence is TGCGCCAGCAGCTTGGCTGGCCAACCGGAGACCCAGTACTTC. This translates into CASSLAGQPETQYF.

This chain connects TRBV2 to TRBJ1-2; D is perhaps TRBD1 (6 bases). Germline CDR1 reads SNHLY; CDR2 reads FYNNEI. The ends were cut back, 8 bases at V and 5 bases at J, with 15 bases in the middle. The CDR3 covers 13 residues. For the CDR3, the DNA is TGTGCCAGCGCTACCGGACAGCTTTATGGCTACACCTTC. It encodes CASATGQLYGYTF. Full variable domain (remainder filled in from reference TRBV2 and TRBJ1-2): EPEVTQTPSHQVTQMGQEVILRCVPISNHLYFYWYRQILGQKVEFLVSFYNNEISEKSEIFDDQFSVERPDGSNFTLKIRSTKLEDSAMYFCASATGQLYGYTFGSGTRLTVV.

V and J are TRBV7-8 and TRBJ2-7; the D gene is possibly TRBD1 (5 bases). From germline, CDR1 is SGHVS and CDR2 FQNEAQ. The CDR3 is 15 amino acids. The V and J ends lost 1 base and 4 bases respectively, with 14 bases between them. The CDR3 DNA follows: TGTGCCAGCAGCTTAGGGGGCAGGGTAAATTACGAGCAGTACTTC. Translated: CASSLGGRVNYEQYF.

The gene calls are TRBV5-1 and TRBJ1-1; tentatively, D is TRBD1 (6 bases). The CDR3 is made up of 14 amino acids. Germline V lookup: CDR1 SGHRS, CDR2 YFSETQ. With 5 bases removed from V and 2 bases from J, the gap between germline ends came to 13 bases. CDR3 nucleotides: TGCGCCAGCAGTCCAGACAGGCTTAACACTGAAGCTTTCTTT. Translation: CASSPDRLNTEAFF. Full variable domain (missing parts from reference TRBV5-1 and TRBJ1-1): KAGVTQTPRYLIKTRGQQVTLSCSPISGHRSVSWYQQTPGQGLQFLFEYFSETQRNKGNFPGRFSGRQFSNSRSEMNVSTLELGDSALYLCASSPDRLNTEAFFGQGTRLTVV.

V is TRBV6-1 and J is TRBJ2-7; TRBD1 matches at 7 bases. V gave up 6 bases and J gave up 0 bases; unmatched junction bases: 5. This CDR3 is 14 amino acids long. The germline gives CDR1 MNHNS, CDR2 SASEGT. The CDR3 region has the DNA TGTGCCAGCAGGGGACAGCCGAGCTCCTACGAGCAGTACTTC. It yields the protein CASRGQPSSYEQYF.

The gene calls are TRBV18 and TRBJ1-5; D is possibly TRBD1 (6 bases). V was cut by 3 bases and J by 4 bases, with 10 bases left in between. The germline V gene encodes CDR1 KGHSH and CDR2 LQKENI. The CDR3 is 14 amino acids. CDR3 protein: CASSPGGGNQPQHF. The DNA for the CDR3 is TGTGCCAGCTCACCGGGAGGGGGTAATCAGCCCCAGCATTTT.

The chain's CDR3 is CASSFTGGEQYF. CDR3 nucleotide sequence: TGTGCCAGCAGCTTCACAGGGGGCGAGCAGTACTTC. V gene TRBV7-6 combines with J gene TRBJ2-7; 8 nucleotides match TRBD1. In germline, CDR1 is SGHVS, CDR2 FNYEAQ. The V gene end was trimmed by 3 bases and the J gene end by 6 bases; junction bases not matched to a gene: 1. The CDR3 contains 12 residues. Using reference TRBV7-6 and TRBJ2-7 for the parts outside the CDR3, the full variable domain is GAGVSQSPRYKVTKRGQDVALRCDPISGHVSLYWYRQALGQGPEFLTYFNYEAQQDKSGLPNDRFSAERPEGSISTLTIQRTEQRDSAMYRCASSFTGGEQYFGPGTRLTVT.

CDR3 in amino acids: CASSTGQGGDEKLFF. CDR3 DNA: TGTGCCAGTAGTACAGGACAGGGTGGGGATGAAAAACTGTTTTTT. This chain joins TRBV19 and TRBJ1-4, with 8 positions matching TRBD1. V shed 4 bases and J 6 bases; nucleotides not matched to a gene: 7. The CDR3 is 15 amino acids. Germline-derived CDR1 and CDR2 are LNHDA and SQIVND (reference sequence).

CDR3 in DNA: TGTGCCAGCAGTAGCGGATACCCCGACAATGAGCAGTTCTTC. It yields the protein CASSSGYPDNEQFF. The rearrangement uses TRBV6-5 and TRBJ2-1; tentative D call: TRBD2 (5 bases). Trimming shortened V by 5 bases and J by 5 bases, and 13 bases separated the two germline ends. From germline, CDR1 is MNHEY and CDR2 SVGAGI. The CDR3 totals 14 residues.

V and J are TRBV5-1 and TRBJ2-7, with TRBD2 identical over 9 bases. After removal of 0 bases from V and 3 bases from J, the junction contained 7 bases not matched to a gene. The CDR3 spans 16 residues. Germline CDR1 reads SGHRS; CDR2 reads YFSETQ. CDR3 DNA sequence: TGCGCCAGCAGCTTGGGTCTCCCTAGCGGGGACTACGAGCAGTACTTC. Encoded protein: CASSLGLPSGDYEQYF.

The V gene is TRBV10-3, the J gene TRBJ2-3; D is possibly TRBD2 (7 bases). The germline V and J ends were trimmed by 4 bases and 4 bases, with 15 bases remaining between them. The length of the CDR3 is 15 residues. Germline CDR1 is ENHRY and CDR2 is SYGVKD. The CDR3 here is CAISAFRGGPDTQYF. CDR3 coding DNA: TGTGCCATCAGTGCCTTTAGGGGGGGTCCAGATACGCAGTATTTT.

This chain joins TRBV15 and TRBJ2-1; the match to TRBD2 covers 9 bases. The CDR3 has 14 amino acids. Germline assignment: CDR1 LNHNV and CDR2 YYDKDF (reference sequence). The J segment lost 8 bases and the V segment lost 1 base, leaving 3 bases of the junction unmatched. The CDR3 reads CATSRVRGGYEQFF. The CDR3 coding sequence is TGTGCCACCAGCAGAGTGCGGGGGGGCTATGAGCAGTTCTTC.